This T cell receptor beta chain was found in a study of cytomegalovirus exposure and HLA in healthy donors. Study-level findings and limits: An ancestry cluster, one associated with Asian ancestry, reportedly showed fewer N-insertions than the roughly 700-donor mean in a later analysis.

Comment on this clone: Its cognate antigen is unknown.

Primers for the PCR totalled 60 Vbeta and 13 Jbeta. TCRdb's table, derived via immunoSEQ multiplex PCR, lists solely in-frame clones and lacks some. The table includes about 120,000 clones, about 81% detected once. The source is a man aged 35-49 years in good health and CMV-seronegative. Sequencing input: PBMCs.

CDR3 in DNA: TGTGCCAGCCAGGGACAGGGGCCCACTGAAGCTTTCTTT. Translated: CASQGQGPTEAFF. This chain connects TRBV25-1 to TRBJ1-1, with 10 bases matching TRBD1. The CDR3 loop spans 13 amino acids. V shed 8 bases, J shed 4 bases, and the junction held 4 bases outside the gene matches. CDR1 is MGHDK and CDR2 is SYGVNS in the germline V gene.